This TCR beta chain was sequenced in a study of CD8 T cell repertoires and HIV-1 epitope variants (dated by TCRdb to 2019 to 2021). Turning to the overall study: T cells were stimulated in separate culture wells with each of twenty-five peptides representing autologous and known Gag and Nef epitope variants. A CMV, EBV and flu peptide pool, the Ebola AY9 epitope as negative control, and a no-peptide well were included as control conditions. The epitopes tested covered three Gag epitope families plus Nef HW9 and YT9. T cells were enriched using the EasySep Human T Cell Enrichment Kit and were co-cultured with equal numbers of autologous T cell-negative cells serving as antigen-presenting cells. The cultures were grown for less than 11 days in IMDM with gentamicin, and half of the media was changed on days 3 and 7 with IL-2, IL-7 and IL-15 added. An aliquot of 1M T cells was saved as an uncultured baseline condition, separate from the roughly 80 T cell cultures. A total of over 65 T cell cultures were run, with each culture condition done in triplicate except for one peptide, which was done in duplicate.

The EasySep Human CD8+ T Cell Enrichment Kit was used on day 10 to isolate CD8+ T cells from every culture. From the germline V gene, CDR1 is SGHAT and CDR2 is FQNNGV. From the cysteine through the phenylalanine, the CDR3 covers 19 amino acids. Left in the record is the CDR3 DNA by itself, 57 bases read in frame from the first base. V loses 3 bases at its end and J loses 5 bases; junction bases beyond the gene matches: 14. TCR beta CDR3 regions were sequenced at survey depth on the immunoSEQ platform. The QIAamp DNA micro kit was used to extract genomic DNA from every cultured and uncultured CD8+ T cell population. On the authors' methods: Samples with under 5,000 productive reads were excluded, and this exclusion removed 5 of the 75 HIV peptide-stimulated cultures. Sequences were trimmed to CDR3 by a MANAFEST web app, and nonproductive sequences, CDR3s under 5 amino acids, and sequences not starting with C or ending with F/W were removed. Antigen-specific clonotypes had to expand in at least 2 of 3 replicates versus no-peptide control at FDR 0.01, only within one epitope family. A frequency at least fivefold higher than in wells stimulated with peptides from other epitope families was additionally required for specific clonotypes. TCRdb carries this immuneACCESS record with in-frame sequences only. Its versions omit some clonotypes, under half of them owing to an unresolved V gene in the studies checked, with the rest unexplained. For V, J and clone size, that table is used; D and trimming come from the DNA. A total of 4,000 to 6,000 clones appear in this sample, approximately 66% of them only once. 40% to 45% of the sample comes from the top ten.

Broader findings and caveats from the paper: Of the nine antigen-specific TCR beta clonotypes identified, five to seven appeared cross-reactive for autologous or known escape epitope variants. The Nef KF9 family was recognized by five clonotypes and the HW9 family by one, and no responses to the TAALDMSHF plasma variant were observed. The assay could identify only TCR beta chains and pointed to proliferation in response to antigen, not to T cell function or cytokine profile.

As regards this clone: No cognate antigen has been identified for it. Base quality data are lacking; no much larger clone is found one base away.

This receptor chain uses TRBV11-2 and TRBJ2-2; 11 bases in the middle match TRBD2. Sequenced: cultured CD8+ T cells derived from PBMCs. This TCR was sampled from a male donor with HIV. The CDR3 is CASSFLGLAGGPGTGELFF. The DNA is TGTGCCAGCAGCTTTCTCGGATTAGCGGGAGGGCCGGGGACCGGGGAGCTGTTTTTT.